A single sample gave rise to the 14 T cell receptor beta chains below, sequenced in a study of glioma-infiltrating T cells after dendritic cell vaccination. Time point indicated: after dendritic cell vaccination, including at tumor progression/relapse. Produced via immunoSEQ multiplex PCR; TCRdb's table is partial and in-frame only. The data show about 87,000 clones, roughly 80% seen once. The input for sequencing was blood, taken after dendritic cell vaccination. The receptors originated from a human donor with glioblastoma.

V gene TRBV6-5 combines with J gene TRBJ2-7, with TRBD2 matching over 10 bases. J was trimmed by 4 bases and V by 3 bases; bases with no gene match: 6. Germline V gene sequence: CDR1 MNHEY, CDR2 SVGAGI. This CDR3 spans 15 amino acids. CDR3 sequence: CASSYRPSGGYEQYF. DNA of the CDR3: TGTGCCAGCAGTTATAGACCTAGCGGGGGTTACGAGCAGTACTTC.

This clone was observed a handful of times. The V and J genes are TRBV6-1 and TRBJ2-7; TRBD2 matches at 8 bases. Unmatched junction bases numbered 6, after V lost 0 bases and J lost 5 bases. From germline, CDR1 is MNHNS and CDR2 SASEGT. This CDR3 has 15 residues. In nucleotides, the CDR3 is TGTGCCAGCAGTGAAGCCCTGGGACTAGAGAACGAGCAGTACTTC. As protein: CASSEALGLENEQYF.

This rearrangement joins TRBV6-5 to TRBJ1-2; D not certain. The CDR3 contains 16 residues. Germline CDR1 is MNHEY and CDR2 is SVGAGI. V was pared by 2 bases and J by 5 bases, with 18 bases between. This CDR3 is CASSYTSRAPGYGYTF. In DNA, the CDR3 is TGTGCCAGCAGTTACACCTCCCGGGCCCCGGGGTATGGCTACACCTTC.

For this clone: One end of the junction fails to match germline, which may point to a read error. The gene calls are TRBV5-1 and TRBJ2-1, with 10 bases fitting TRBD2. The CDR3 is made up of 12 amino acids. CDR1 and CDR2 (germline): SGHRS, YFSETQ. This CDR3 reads CATSGGGYEQFF. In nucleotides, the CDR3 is TGCGCCACCAGCGGGGGGGGGTATGAGCAGTTCTTC.

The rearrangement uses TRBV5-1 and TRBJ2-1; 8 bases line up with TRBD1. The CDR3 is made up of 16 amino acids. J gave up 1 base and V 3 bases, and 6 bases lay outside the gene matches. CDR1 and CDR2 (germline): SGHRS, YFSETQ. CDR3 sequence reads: CASSSQGAASYNEQFF. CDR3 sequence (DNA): TGCGCCAGCAGCTCTCAGGGGGCTGCGTCCTACAATGAGCAGTTCTTC. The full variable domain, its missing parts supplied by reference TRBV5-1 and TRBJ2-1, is KAGVTQTPRYLIKTRGQQVTLSCSPISGHRSVSWYQQTPGQGLQFLFEYFSETQRNKGNFPGRFSGRQFSNSRSEMNVSTLELGDSALYLCASSSQGAASYNEQFFGPGTRLTVL.

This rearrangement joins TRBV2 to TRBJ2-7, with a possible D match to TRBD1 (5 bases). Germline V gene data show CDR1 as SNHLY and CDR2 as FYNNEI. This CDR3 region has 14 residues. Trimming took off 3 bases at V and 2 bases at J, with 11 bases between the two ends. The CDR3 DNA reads TGTGCCAGCAGTGACAAGGCAGGGCCCTACGAGCAGTACTTC. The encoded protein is CASSDKAGPYEQYF.

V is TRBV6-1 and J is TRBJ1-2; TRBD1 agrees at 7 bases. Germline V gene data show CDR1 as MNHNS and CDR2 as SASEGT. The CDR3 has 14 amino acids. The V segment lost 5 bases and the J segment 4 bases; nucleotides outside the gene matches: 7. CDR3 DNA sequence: TGTGCCAGCAGTAAACAGGGGTTTGGCTATGGCTACACCTTC. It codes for CASSKQGFGYGYTF.

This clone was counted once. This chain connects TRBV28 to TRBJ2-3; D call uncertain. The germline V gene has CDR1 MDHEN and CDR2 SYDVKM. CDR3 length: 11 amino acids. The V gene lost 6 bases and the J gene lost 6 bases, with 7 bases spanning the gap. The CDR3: CASRLTDTQYF. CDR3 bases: TGTGCCAGCAGACTAACCGATACGCAGTATTTT.

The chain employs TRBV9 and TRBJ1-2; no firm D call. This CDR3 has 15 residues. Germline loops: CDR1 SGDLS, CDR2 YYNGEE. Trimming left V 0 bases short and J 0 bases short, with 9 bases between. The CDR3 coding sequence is TGTGCCAGCAGCGTAGGGAGGGAAGCTAACTATGGCTACACCTTC. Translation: CASSVGREANYGYTF.

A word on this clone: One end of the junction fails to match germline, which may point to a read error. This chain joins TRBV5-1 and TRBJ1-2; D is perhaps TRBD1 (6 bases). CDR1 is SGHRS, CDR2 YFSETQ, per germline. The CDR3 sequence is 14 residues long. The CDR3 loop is CASSLDMISDSVAF. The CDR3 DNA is TGCGCCAGCAGCTTGGACATGATTTCGGACAGTGTCGCCTTC.

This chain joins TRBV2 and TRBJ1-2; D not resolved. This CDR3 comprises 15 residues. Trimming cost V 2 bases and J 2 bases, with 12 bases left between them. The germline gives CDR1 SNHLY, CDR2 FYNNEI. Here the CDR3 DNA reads TGTGCCAGCAGTGAATGGGGAGCCCGAAACTATGGCTACACCTTC. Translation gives CASSEWGARNYGYTF. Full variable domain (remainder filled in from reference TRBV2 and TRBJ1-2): EPEVTQTPSHQVTQMGQEVILRCVPISNHLYFYWYRQILGQKVEFLVSFYNNEISEKSEIFDDQFSVERPDGSNFTLKIRSTKLEDSAMYFCASSEWGARNYGYTFGSGTRLTVV.

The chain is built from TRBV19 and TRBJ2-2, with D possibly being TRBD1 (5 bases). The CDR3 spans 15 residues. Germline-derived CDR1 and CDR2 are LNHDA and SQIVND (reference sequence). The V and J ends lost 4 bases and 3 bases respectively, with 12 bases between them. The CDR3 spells CASSTTVLHTGELFF. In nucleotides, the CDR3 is TGTGCCAGTAGTACGACAGTTCTACACACCGGGGAGCTGTTTTTT.

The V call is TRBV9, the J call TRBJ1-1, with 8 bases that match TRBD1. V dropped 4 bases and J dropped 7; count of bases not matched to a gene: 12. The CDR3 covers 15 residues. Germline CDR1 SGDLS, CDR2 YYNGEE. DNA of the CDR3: TGTGCCAGCAGCCCGGGGGGTCGGGGACAGGTTGAAGCTTTCTTT. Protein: CASSPGGRGQVEAFF.

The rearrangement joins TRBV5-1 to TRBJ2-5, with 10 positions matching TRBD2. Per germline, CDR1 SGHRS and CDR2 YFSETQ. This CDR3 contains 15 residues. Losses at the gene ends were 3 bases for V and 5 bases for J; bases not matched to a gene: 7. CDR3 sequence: CASSSTSGVSETQYF. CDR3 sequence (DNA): TGCGCCAGCAGCTCCACTAGCGGGGTATCTGAGACCCAGTACTTC.